This T cell receptor (beta chain) was identified during a study of CD8+ T cells in alopecia areata. General study findings and limits: In scalp samples, resident alphabeta T cells of normal skin are also sequenced. Lesional scalp displayed greater clonality than normal scalp, most notably in alopecia totalis/universalis.

Worth noting for this clone: The target antigen is unknown.

Following extraction, RNA underwent reverse transcription to cDNA, which served as the sequencing template. This table comes from immunoSEQ multiplex PCR, and its TCRdb copy is limited to in-frame clones, with some not included. The repertoire holds about 140,000 clones, with roughly 46% as singletons. The CDR3 is 13 amino acids. Looked up from germline, CDR1 is SGHRS and CDR2 is YFSETQ. Trimming took 0 bases from V and 4 from J, leaving 4 bases between them. Sequences were derived from CD4+ T cells sorted from blood, sampled at week 0. The V gene is TRBV5-1, the J gene TRBJ2-2; D is unclear. The source of this sequence is a human donor with alopecia areata. CDR3 coding DNA: TGCGCCAGCAGCTTGGTGGGCACCGGGGAGCTGTTTTTT. Residues: CASSLVGTGELFF. The variable domain in full, with the rest retrieved from reference TRBV5-1 and TRBJ2-2, is KAGVTQTPRYLIKTRGQQVTLSCSPISGHRSVSWYQQTPGQGLQFLFEYFSETQRNKGNFPGRFSGRQFSNSRSEMNVSTLELGDSALYLCASSLVGTGELFFGEGSRLTVL.